Listed below are T cell receptor beta chains from one sample, sequenced in a study of blood T cells in healthy people across ages. A single record per CDR3 protein comes from TCRdb applying MiXCR to the 5' RACE reads. The sample records about a million distinct CDR3 sequences, just over 50% being singletons. The source material was blood. The receptors were gathered from a woman aged 60-70 years in good health. Each CDR3 is given with its conserved first and last residue. Rows may omit the clone size; those that give it use once, few, many or a size class.

CDR3 protein: CASSQELVKETQYF
clone size: few
CDR3 length: 14
V gene: TRBV4-2

CDR3 protein: CASSWAGNEQFF
clone size: NA
CDR3 length: 12
V gene: TRBV11-2

CDR3 protein: CATSDWRTLNEQFF
clone size: NA
CDR3 length: 14
V gene: TRBV24-1

CDR3 protein: CASSLVSEIDTQYF
clone size: NA
CDR3 length: 14
V gene: TRBV5-1

CDR3 protein: CASSLYSGALGYTF
clone size: many
CDR3 length: 14
V gene: TRBV27

CDR3 protein: CAISEGTTSTDTQYF
clone size: few
CDR3 length: 15
V gene: TRBV10-3

CDR3 protein: CASSRDGENYGYTF
clone size: NA
CDR3 length: 14
V gene: TRBV7-2

CDR3 protein: CATSRLPSDTQYF
clone size: NA
CDR3 length: 13
V gene: TRBV15

CDR3 protein: CASSLGTREQFF
clone size: NA
CDR3 length: 12
V gene: TRBV7-2

CDR3 protein: CSVAREGHYEQYF
clone size: many
CDR3 length: 13
V gene: TRBV29-1

CDR3 protein: CASRRQVNTGELFF
clone size: few
CDR3 length: 14
V gene: TRBV4-1

CDR3 protein: CSVRTIGGYTF
clone size: few
CDR3 length: 11
V gene: TRBV29-1

CDR3 protein: CSVEPSGRAYEQFF
clone size: NA
CDR3 length: 14
V gene: TRBV29-1

CDR3 protein: CSVGQAGAEAFF
clone size: once
CDR3 length: 12
V gene: TRBV29-1

CDR3 protein: CASSSPDAGGEEAFF
clone size: NA
CDR3 length: 15
V gene: TRBV7-9

CDR3 protein: CASSLEQGHGYTF
clone size: few
CDR3 length: 13
V gene: TRBV12-3/TRBV12-4

CDR3 protein: CAISATSSSSYEQYF
clone size: few
CDR3 length: 15
V gene: TRBV10-3

CDR3 protein: CASSLDSPHYGYTF
clone size: NA
CDR3 length: 14
V gene: TRBV5-1

CDR3 protein: CASSPLGGQETQYF
clone size: many
CDR3 length: 14
V gene: TRBV27

CDR3 protein: CSVDRVVETQYF
clone size: NA
CDR3 length: 12
V gene: TRBV20-1